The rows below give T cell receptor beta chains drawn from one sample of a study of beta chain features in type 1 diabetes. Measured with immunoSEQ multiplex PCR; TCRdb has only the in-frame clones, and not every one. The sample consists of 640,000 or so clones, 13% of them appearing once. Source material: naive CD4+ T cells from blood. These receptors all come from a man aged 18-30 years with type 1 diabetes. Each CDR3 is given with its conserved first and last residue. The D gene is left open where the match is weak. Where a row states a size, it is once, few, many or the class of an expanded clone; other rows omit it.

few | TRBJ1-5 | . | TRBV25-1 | CASSPGRSRSQPQHF | TGTGCCAGCAGTCCGGGCAGATCCCGAAGTCAGCCCCAGCATTTT
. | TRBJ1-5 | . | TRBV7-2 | CASSLVAENQPQHF | TGTGCCAGCAGCTTAGTGGCGGAGAATCAGCCCCAGCATTTT
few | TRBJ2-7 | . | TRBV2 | CASSGPYEQYF | TGTGCCAGCAGTGGACCCTACGAGCAGTACTTC
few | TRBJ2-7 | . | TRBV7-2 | CASSPHEVPYEQYF | TGTGCCAGCAGCCCGCATGAGGTGCCCTACGAGCAGTACTTC
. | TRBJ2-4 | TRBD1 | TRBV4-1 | CASSQPRQGGKNIQYF | TGCGCCAGCAGCCAACCCCGACAGGGGGGCAAAAACATTCAGTACTTC
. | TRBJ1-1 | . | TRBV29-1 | CSVARGSNTEAFF | TGCAGCGTTGCAAGGGGATCGAACACTGAAGCTTTCTTT
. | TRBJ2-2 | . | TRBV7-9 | CASSKNLGMNTGELFF | TGTGCCAGCAGCAAGAACTTGGGGATGAACACCGGGGAGCTGTTTTTT
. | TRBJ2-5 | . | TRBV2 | CASRRGAQETQYF | TGTGCCAGCAGGAGAGGGGCCCAAGAGACCCAGTACTTC
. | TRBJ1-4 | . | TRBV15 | CATSRHVGENEKLFF | TGTGCCACCAGCAGGCATGTGGGGGAGAATGAAAAACTGTTTTTT
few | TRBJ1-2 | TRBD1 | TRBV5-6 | CASRGGQGNRGYTF | TGTGCCAGCAGGGGAGGACAGGGGAATAGGGGCTACACCTTC
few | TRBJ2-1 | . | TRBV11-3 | CASSFDGDNEQFF | TGTGCCAGCAGCTTCGACGGGGACAATGAGCAGTTCTTC
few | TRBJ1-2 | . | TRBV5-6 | CASSTSAGFSYTF | TGTGCCAGCAGCACGAGCGCCGGTTTCAGCTACACCTTC
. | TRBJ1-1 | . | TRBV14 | CASSQYRALNTEAFF | TGTGCCAGCAGCCAATACAGGGCCTTGAACACTGAAGCTTTCTTT
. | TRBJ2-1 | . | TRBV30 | CAWSAPESSYNEQFF | TGTGCCTGGAGTGCACCGGAAAGCTCCTACAATGAGCAGTTCTTC
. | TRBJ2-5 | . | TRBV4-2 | CASSQEARGVQETQYF | TGTGCCAGCAGCCAAGAAGCGAGGGGGGTCCAAGAGACCCAGTACTTC
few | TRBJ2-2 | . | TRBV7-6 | CASSPRTVNGELFF | TGTGCCAGCAGCCCTCGGACAGTAAACGGGGAGCTGTTTTTT
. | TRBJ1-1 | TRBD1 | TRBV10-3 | CASAQGMNTEAFF | TGTGCCTCAGCACAGGGGATGAACACTGAAGCTTTCTTT
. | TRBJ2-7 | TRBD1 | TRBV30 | CAWSRTGKFGGEQYF | TGTGCCTGGAGTAGGACAGGGAAGTTTGGTGGCGAGCAGTACTTC
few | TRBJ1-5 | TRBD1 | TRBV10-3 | CATLPGQGSNQPQHF | TGTGCCACCTTACCCGGACAGGGTAGCAATCAGCCCCAGCATTTT
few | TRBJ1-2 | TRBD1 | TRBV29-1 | CSVGDRGLSNYGYTF | TGCAGCGTTGGTGACAGGGGGTTATCTAACTATGGCTACACCTTC
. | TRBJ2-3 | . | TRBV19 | CASQTGAATDTQYF | TGTGCCAGCCAAACGGGCGCCGCCACAGATACGCAGTATTTT
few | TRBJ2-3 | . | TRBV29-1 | CSASSGLGLNTDTQYF | TGCAGCGCCTCCTCAGGGTTAGGGTTAAACACAGATACGCAGTATTTT
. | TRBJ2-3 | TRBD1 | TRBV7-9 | CASSLQTGGGTDTQYF | TGTGCCAGCAGCCTCCAGACAGGGGGCGGCACAGATACGCAGTATTTT
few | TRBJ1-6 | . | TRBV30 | CAWNRGSGTANSPLHF | TGTGCCTGGAATCGCGGGTCCGGGACGGCGAATTCACCCCTCCACTTT
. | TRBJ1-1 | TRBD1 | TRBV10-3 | CAISANAGQLNTEAFF | TGTGCCATCAGTGCAAATGCGGGACAGTTGAACACTGAAGCTTTCTTT
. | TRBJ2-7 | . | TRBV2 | CASSERQGGEQYF | TGTGCCAGCAGTGAACGACAGGGAGGCGAGCAGTACTTC
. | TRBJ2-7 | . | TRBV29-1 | CSVREGGSSYEQYF | TGCAGCGTGCGAGAGGGGGGCAGCTCCTACGAGCAGTACTTC
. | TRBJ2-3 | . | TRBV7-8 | CASSLASPGWGDTQYF | TGTGCCAGCAGCTTAGCGTCCCCAGGATGGGGAGATACGCAGTATTTT
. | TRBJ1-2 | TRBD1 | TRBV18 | CASSPLTGVEYGYTF | TGTGCCAGCTCACCACTGACAGGGGTCGAGTATGGCTACACCTTC
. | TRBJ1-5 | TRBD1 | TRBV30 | CAWSAGGYSNQPQHF | TGTGCCTGGTCAGCAGGGGGGTACAGTAATCAGCCCCAGCATTTT
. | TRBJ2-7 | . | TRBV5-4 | CASSLVDLGEQYF | TGTGCCAGCAGCTTGGTTGACCTGGGCGAGCAGTACTTC
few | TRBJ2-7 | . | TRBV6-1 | CASRGKSSYEQYF | TGTGCCAGCAGGGGGAAGAGTAGCTACGAGCAGTACTTC